This paragraph reports one TCR beta chain. Repertoires were generated with immunoSEQ multiplex PCR, while TCRdb's copy carries only in-frame clones and drops some. The sample lists roughly 37,000 clones; 80% to 95% were seen once. These data originate in a study of T cell changes during pregnancy in multiple sclerosis. This CDR3 comprises 15 residues. CDR1 and CDR2 (germline): SGHVS, FNYEAQ. The V end lost 0 bases, the J end lost 6 bases, and 15 bases lay between the germline ends. The receptor was derived from a female donor with multiple sclerosis, enrolled in a pregnancy study. The chain couples TRBV7-6 to TRBJ2-7; TRBD2 might be the D (6 bases). The sample in question was CD8+ T cells from peripheral blood mononuclear cells, obtained before pregnancy. The CDR3 protein is CASSLARGVISEQYF. CDR3 nucleotide sequence: TGTGCCAGCAGCTTAGCTCGCGGGGTAATCTCCGAGCAGTACTTC.